This T cell receptor beta chain was sequenced during a study of T cells expressing NK-cell markers. Across the study: Most of the eight sequenced donors tested HCMV-seropositive; one tested seronegative. Regarding the study as a whole: In a group of 5 to 7 donors, dominant NKG2C+ clonotypes represented about 1.0-7.5% of CD8+ T cells.

The CDR3 sequence is 13 residues long. CDR1 is SGHTA, CDR2 FQGNSA, per germline. As to this clonotype: The antigen is not known.

With UMIs, 5'RACE template switching was used to make TCR beta cDNA. TCRdb re-called the 5' RACE reads and gives one entry per CDR3 protein, without DNA. The table counts around 15,000 distinct CDR3 sequences; 50% to 60% lies in the top ten. The sequence came from a man aged 18-70 years in good health. This chain links TRBV7-2 with TRBJ2-5; TCRdb selects TRBD2, and the lack of DNA leaves this call unchecked. Sequenced sample: blood T cells: a sorted CD56 or NKG2C T cell subset, CD4+ or CD8+ T cells, or bulk PBMC T cells (not recorded which). CDR3: CASSWSEGETQYF.